Here is one TCR beta chain with its context. The antigen is undetermined. Germline values: CDR1 SGHDN, CDR2 FVKESK. V was pared by 0 bases and J by 7 bases, with 6 bases between. This CDR3 comprises 12 residues. The PCR had 60 Vbeta and 13 Jbeta primers. Only in-frame clones appear in the TCRdb table, and some are missing; sequencing was by immunoSEQ multiplex PCR. The table lists 90,000 to 100,000 clones, about 80% of them singletons. The source of the sample is a study of cytomegalovirus exposure and HLA in healthy donors. Study-level findings and limits: An analysis done earlier found most TCR beta V segments productive about 90% or about 30% of the time. Some V segments could not be told apart, so they were left out, TRBV6-2 and TRBV6-3 among them.

This rearrangement joins TRBV14 to TRBJ2-5; no clear D gene. The sequence was collected from a man aged 55 to 70 in good health and CMV-seropositive. The sample was PBMCs. CDR3 region: CASSQDPRTQYF. The CDR3 DNA sequence: TGTGCCAGCAGCCAAGATCCGCGGACCCAGTACTTC.